The subject of this entry is one TCR beta chain. This CDR3 spans 15 amino acids. Trimming pared 5 bases from V and 0 bases from J, leaving 13 bases between. CDR1 is SEHNR and CDR2 is FQNEAQ in the germline V gene (reference sequence). The data stem from a study of T cell changes during pregnancy in multiple sclerosis. TCRdb's table, derived via immunoSEQ multiplex PCR, lists solely in-frame clones and lacks some. The table includes about 50,000 clones, more than 80% detected once. The specimen was CD4+ T cells from peripheral blood mononuclear cells, collected before pregnancy. The chain has TRBV7-9 and TRBJ1-1; D is unresolved. The TCR was taken from a female donor with multiple sclerosis, enrolled in a pregnancy study. The CDR3 is CASSPPTDLNTEAFF. CDR3 bases: TGTGCCAGCAGCCCACCCACAGATCTGAACACTGAAGCTTTCTTT.